A selection of T cell receptor beta chains follows, all from one sample in a study of cytomegalovirus exposure and HLA in healthy donors. Clones were read by immunoSEQ multiplex PCR, and TCRdb kept only the in-frame ones, dropping some. The sample contains over 130,000 clones, 70% to 90% of which appear only once. The sequencing input was PBMCs. All receptors come from a man aged 50 to 59 in good health and CMV-seronegative. Each CDR3 is given with its conserved first and last residue. Each record gives: J gene, V gene, D gene, CDR3 DNA, CDR3 protein. The D gene is left open where the match is weak.

j_gene: TRBJ2-3
v_gene: TRBV5-4
d_gene: TRBD1
CDR3nt: TGTGCCAGCAGCCAAGGGACAGCGACAGATACGCAGTATTTT
CDR3aa: CASSQGTATDTQYF

j_gene: TRBJ1-1
v_gene: TRBV18
d_gene: TRBD1
CDR3nt: TGTGCCAGCTCACCACGGACAGGGAACACTGAAGCTTTCTTT
CDR3aa: CASSPRTGNTEAFF

j_gene: TRBJ1-5
v_gene: TRBV6-5
d_gene: TRBD1
CDR3nt: TGTGCCAGCAGTCCCGGACAGGGAGGGCAGCCCCAGCATTTT
CDR3aa: CASSPGQGGQPQHF

j_gene: TRBJ1-5
v_gene: TRBV5-5
d_gene: .
CDR3nt: TGTGCCAGCAGCCCTCAGGGAGGGTATAGCAATCAGCCCCAGCATTTT
CDR3aa: CASSPQGGYSNQPQHF

j_gene: TRBJ1-2
v_gene: TRBV28
d_gene: .
CDR3nt: TGTGCCAGCAGTTCCACTAACTATGGCTACACCTTC
CDR3aa: CASSSTNYGYTF

j_gene: TRBJ2-2
v_gene: TRBV6-1
d_gene: .
CDR3nt: TGTGCCAGCAATAGTAACACCGGGGAGCTGTTTTTT
CDR3aa: CASNSNTGELFF

j_gene: TRBJ1-2
v_gene: TRBV7-3
d_gene: TRBD1
CDR3nt: TGTGCCAGCAGCCTAGGACAGGGCCGAGGCTACACCTTC
CDR3aa: CASSLGQGRGYTF

j_gene: TRBJ1-1
v_gene: TRBV2
d_gene: TRBD1
CDR3nt: TGTGCCAGCAGTGAAACAGGGGGCGTGAACACTGAAGCTTTCTTT
CDR3aa: CASSETGGVNTEAFF

j_gene: TRBJ2-7
v_gene: TRBV11-3
d_gene: TRBD2
CDR3nt: TGTGCCAGCAGCTGGGTAGCGGGGGGCTACGAGCAGTACTTC
CDR3aa: CASSWVAGGYEQYF

j_gene: TRBJ1-1
v_gene: TRBV28
d_gene: TRBD1
CDR3nt: TGTGCCAGCAGTTTAAGTTTTGGGACAGGGGCCAACACTGAAGCTTTCTTT
CDR3aa: CASSLSFGTGANTEAFF

j_gene: TRBJ2-1
v_gene: TRBV7-3
d_gene: TRBD2
CDR3nt: TGTGCCAGCAGCTCCAGAGCGGGAGTCGCTTTCAATGAGCAGTTCTTC
CDR3aa: CASSSRAGVAFNEQFF

j_gene: TRBJ1-1
v_gene: TRBV27
d_gene: TRBD1
CDR3nt: TGTGCCAGCAGTTTGTTTGGACAGGGGGACACTGAAGCTTTCTTT
CDR3aa: CASSLFGQGDTEAFF

j_gene: TRBJ2-1
v_gene: TRBV9
d_gene: TRBD2
CDR3nt: TGTGCCAGCAGCGTAATTAGCGGGGCCTACAATGAGCAGTTCTTC
CDR3aa: CASSVISGAYNEQFF

j_gene: TRBJ1-2
v_gene: TRBV19
d_gene: TRBD1
CDR3nt: TGTGCCAGTAGTACCTCCCCCACAGGGGGTAACTATGGCTACACCTTC
CDR3aa: CASSTSPTGGNYGYTF

j_gene: TRBJ2-7
v_gene: TRBV27
d_gene: TRBD2
CDR3nt: TGTGCCAGCAGTTTAGCGGGGCTAGCGGACGAGCAGTACTTC
CDR3aa: CASSLAGLADEQYF

j_gene: TRBJ1-1
v_gene: TRBV11-2
d_gene: TRBD1
CDR3nt: TGTGCCAGCAGCTTAATTGGGGGACAGGGCACTGAAGCTTTCTTT
CDR3aa: CASSLIGGQGTEAFF

j_gene: TRBJ1-1
v_gene: TRBV5-1
d_gene: .
CDR3nt: TGCGCCAGCAGCTGGGGGGACACTGAAGCTTTCTTT
CDR3aa: CASSWGDTEAFF

j_gene: TRBJ1-1
v_gene: TRBV7-2
d_gene: .
CDR3nt: TGTGCCAGCAGCCTACTTTTCCTTAACACTGAAGCTTTCTTT
CDR3aa: CASSLLFLNTEAFF

j_gene: TRBJ1-2
v_gene: TRBV19
d_gene: TRBD1
CDR3nt: TGTGCCAGTAGTATTACCGTAACAGGGGGCCCTTTCGGCTACACCTTC
CDR3aa: CASSITVTGGPFGYTF

j_gene: TRBJ2-2
v_gene: TRBV14
d_gene: .
CDR3nt: TGTGCCAGCAGCCCACTATCACCGGGCACCGGGGAGCTGTTTTTT
CDR3aa: CASSPLSPGTGELFF

j_gene: TRBJ2-7
v_gene: TRBV28
d_gene: .
CDR3nt: TGTGCCAGCAGCTACCGACGGGTATACGAGCAGTACTTC
CDR3aa: CASSYRRVYEQYF

j_gene: TRBJ2-5
v_gene: TRBV7-9
d_gene: TRBD2
CDR3nt: TGTGCCAGCAGCCAGGGACTAGCGGCCGAGACCCAGTACTTC
CDR3aa: CASSQGLAAETQYF

j_gene: TRBJ2-5
v_gene: TRBV7-9
d_gene: TRBD2
CDR3nt: TGTGCCAGCAGTTACCGACTAGCGGGAGTAGTGGGAGAGACCCAGTACTTC
CDR3aa: CASSYRLAGVVGETQYF

j_gene: TRBJ1-1
v_gene: TRBV5-6
d_gene: TRBD1
CDR3nt: TGTGCCAGCAGCTTAGACAGGGGGCGGACTGAAGCTTTCTTT
CDR3aa: CASSLDRGRTEAFF